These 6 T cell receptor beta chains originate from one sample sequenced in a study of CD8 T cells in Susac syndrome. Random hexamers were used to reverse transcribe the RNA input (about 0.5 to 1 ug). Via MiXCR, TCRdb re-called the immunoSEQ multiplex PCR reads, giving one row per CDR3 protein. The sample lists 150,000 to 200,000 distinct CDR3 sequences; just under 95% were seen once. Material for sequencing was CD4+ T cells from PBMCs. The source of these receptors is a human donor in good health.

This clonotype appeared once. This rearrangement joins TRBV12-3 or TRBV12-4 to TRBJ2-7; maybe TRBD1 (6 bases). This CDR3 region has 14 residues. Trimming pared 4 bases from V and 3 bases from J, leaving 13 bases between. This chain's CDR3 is CASSSSRDNYEQYF. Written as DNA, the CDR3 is TGTGCCAGCAGTTCTAGTCGGGACAACTACGAGCAGTACTTC.

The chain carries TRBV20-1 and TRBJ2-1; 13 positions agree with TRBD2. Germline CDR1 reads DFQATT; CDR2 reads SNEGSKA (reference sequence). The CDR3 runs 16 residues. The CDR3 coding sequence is TGCAGCGCCCACCCGAAACTAGCGGGGGGGCCCAATGAGCAGTTCTTC. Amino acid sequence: CSAHPKLAGGPNEQFF.

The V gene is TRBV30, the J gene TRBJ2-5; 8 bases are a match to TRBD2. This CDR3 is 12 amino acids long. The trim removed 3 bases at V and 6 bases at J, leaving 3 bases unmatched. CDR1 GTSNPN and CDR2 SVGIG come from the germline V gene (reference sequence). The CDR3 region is CAWRGGGKTQYF. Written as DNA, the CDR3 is TGTGCCTGGAGAGGCGGGGGGAAGACCCAGTACTTC. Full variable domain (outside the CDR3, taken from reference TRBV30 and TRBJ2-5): SQTIHQWPATLVQPVGSPLSLECTVEGTSNPNLYWYRQAAGRGLQLLFYSVGIGQISSEVPQNLSASRPQDRQFILSSKKLLLSDSGFYLCAWRGGGKTQYFGPGTRLLVL.

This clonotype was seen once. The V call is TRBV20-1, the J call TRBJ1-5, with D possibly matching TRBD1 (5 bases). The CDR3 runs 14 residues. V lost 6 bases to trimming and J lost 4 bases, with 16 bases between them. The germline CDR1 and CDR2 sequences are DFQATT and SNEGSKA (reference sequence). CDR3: CSAVKGPPNQPQHF. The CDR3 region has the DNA TGCAGTGCGGTGAAGGGACCTCCAAATCAGCCCCAGCATTTT.

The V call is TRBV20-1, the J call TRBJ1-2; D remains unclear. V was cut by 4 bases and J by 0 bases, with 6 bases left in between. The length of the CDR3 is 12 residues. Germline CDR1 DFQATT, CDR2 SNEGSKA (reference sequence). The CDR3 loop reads CSATHSNYGYTF. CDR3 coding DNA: TGCAGTGCTACCCATTCTAACTATGGCTACACCTTC.

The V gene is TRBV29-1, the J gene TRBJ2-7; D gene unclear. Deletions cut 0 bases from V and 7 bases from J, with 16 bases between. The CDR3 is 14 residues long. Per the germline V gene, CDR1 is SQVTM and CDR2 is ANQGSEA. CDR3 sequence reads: CSVEENHLVGEQYF. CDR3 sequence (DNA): TGCAGCGTTGAAGAGAACCACCTTGTTGGGGAGCAGTACTTC.